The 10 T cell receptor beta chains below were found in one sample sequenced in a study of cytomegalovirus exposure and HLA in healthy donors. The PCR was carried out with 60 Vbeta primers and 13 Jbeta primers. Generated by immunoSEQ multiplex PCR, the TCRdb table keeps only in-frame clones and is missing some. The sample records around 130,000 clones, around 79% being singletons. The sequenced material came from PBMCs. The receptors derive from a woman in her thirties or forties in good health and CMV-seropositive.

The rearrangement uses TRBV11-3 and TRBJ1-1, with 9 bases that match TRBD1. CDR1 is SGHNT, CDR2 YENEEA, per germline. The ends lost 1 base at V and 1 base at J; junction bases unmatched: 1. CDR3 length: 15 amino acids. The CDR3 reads CASSLGTGANTEAFF. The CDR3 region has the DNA TGTGCCAGCAGCTTAGGGACAGGGGCGAACACTGAAGCTTTCTTT.

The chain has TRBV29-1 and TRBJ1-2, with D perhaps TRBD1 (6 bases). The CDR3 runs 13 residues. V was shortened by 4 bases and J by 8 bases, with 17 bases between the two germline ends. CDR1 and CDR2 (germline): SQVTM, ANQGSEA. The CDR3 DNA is TGCAGCGTTGTTAGGGTGCAGGGGCAAGGCTACACCTTC. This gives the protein CSVVRVQGQGYTF. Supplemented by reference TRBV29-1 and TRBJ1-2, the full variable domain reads SAVISQKPSRDICQRGTSLTIQCQVDSQVTMMFWYRQQPGQSLTLIATANQGSEATYESGFVIDKFPISRPNLTFSTLTVSNMSPEDSSIYLCSVVRVQGQGYTFGSGTRLTVV.

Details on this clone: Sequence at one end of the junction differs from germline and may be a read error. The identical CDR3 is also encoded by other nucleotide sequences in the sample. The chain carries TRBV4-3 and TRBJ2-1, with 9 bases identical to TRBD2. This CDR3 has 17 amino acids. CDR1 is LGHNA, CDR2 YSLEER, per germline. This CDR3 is CASSPSLLAGPYNEQFF. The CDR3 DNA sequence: TGCGCTAGCAGCCCGTCCCTTCTAGCGGGGCCCTACAATGAGCAGTTCTTC.

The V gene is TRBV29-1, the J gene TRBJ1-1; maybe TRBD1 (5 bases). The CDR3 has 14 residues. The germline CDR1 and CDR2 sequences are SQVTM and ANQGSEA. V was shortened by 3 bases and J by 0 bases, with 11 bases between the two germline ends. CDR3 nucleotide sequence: TGCAGCGTTGAGTTAACAGGTTTGAACACTGAAGCTTTCTTT. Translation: CSVELTGLNTEAFF. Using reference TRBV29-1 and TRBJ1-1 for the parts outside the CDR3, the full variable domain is SAVISQKPSRDICQRGTSLTIQCQVDSQVTMMFWYRQQPGQSLTLIATANQGSEATYESGFVIDKFPISRPNLTFSTLTVSNMSPEDSSIYLCSVELTGLNTEAFFGQGTRLTVV.

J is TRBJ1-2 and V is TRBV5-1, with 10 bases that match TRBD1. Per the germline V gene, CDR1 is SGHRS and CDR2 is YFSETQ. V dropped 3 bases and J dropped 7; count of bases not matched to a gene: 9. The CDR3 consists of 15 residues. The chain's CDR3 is CASSSSPGTGAGYTF. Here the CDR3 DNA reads TGCGCCAGCAGCTCCTCTCCCGGGACAGGGGCTGGCTACACCTTC.

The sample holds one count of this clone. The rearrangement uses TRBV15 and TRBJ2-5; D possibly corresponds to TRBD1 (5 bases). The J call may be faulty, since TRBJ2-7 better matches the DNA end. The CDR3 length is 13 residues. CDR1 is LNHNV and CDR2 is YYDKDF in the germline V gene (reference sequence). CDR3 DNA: TGTGCCACCAGCAGAGATGACAGCTACGAGCAGTACTTC. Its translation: CATSRDDSYEQYF.

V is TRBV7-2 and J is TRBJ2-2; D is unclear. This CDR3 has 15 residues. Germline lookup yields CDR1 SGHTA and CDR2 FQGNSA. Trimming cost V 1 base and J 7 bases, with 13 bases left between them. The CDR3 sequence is CASSLGPRQDGELFF. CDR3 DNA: TGTGCCAGCAGCTTAGGTCCCAGACAAGACGGGGAGCTGTTTTTT. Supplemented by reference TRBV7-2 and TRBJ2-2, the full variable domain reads GAGVSQSPSNKVTEKGKDVELRCDPISGHTALYWYRQSLGQGLEFLIYFQGNSAPDKSGLPSDRFSAERTGGSVSTLTIQRTQQEDSAVYLCASSLGPRQDGELFFGEGSRLTVL.

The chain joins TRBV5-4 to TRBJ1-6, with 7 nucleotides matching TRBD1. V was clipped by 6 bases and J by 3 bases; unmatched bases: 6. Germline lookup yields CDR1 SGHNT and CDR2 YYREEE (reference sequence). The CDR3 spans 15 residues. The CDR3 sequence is CASTLGDSYNSPLHF. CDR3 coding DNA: TGTGCCAGCACCCTAGGGGACAGCTATAATTCACCCCTCCACTTT.

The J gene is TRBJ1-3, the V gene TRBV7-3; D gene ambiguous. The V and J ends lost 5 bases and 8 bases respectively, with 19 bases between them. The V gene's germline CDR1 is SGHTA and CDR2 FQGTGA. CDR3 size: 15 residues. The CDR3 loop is CASSHGYLGCHTIYF. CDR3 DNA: TGTGCCAGCAGCCACGGGTACCTCGGGTGTCACACCATATATTTT. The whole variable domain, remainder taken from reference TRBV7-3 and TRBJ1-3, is GAGVSQTPSNKVTEKGKYVELRCDPISGHTALYWYRQSLGQGPEFLIYFQGTGAADDSGLPNDRFFAVRPEGSVSTLKIQRTERGDSAVYLCASSHGYLGCHTIYFGEGSWLTVV.

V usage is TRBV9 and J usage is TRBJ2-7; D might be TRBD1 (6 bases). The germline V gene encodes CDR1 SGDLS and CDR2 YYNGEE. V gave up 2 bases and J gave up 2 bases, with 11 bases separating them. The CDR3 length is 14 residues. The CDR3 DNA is TGTGCCAGCAGCGTTTCGGACAGAGCCTACGAGCAGTACTTC. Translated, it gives CASSVSDRAYEQYF.